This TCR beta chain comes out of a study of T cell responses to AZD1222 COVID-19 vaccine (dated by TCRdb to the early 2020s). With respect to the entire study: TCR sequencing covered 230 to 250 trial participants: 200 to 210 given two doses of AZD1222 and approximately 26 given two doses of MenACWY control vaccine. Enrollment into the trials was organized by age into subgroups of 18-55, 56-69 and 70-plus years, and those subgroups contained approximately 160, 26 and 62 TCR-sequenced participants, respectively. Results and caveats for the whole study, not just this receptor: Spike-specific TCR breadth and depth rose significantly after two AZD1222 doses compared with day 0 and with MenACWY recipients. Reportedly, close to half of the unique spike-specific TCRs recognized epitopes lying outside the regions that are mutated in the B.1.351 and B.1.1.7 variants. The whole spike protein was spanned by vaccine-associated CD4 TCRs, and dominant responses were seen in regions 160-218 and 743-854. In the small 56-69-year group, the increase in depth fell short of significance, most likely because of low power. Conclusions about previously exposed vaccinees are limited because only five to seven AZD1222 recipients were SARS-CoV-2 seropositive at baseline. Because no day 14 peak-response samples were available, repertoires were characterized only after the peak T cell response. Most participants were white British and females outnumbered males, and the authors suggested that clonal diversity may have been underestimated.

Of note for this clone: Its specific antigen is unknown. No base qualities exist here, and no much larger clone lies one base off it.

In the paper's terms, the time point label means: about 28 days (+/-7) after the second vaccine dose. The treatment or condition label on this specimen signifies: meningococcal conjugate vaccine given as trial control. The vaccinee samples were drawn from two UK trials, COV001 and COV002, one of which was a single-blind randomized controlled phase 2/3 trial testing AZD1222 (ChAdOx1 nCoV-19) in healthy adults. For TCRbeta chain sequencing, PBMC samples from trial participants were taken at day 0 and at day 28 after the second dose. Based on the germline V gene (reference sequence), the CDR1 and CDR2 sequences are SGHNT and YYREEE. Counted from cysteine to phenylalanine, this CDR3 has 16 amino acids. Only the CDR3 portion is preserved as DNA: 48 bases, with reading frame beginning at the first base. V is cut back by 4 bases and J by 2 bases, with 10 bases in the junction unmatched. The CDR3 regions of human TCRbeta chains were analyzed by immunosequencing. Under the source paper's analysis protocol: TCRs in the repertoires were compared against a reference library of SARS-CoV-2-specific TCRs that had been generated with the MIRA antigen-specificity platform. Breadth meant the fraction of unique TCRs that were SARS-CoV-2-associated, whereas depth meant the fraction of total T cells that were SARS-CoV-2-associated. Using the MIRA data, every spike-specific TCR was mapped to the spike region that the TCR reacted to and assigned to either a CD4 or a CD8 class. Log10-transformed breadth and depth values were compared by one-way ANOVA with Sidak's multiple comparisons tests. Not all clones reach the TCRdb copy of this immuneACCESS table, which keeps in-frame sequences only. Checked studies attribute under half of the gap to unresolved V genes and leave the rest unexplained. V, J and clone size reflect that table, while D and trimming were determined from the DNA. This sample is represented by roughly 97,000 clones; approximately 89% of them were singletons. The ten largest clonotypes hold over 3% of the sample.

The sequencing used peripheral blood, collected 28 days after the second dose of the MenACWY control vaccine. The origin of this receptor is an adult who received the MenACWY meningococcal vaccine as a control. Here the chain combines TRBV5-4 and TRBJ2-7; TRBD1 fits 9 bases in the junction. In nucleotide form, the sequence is TGTGCCAGCAGCAGTCTTGGGACAGGGAAACCCTACGAGCAGTACTTC. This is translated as CASSSLGTGKPYEQYF.